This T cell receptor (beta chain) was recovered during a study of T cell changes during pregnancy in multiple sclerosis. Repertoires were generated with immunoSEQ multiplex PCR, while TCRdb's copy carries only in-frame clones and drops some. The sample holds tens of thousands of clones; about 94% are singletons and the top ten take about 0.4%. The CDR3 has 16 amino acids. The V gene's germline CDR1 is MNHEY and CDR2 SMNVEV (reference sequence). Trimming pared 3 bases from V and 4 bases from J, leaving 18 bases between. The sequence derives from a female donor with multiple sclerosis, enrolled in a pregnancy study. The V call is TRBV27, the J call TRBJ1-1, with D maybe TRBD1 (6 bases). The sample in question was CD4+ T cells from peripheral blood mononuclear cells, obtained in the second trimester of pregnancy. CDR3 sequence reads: CASSLWRGGASTEAFF. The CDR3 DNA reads TGTGCCAGCAGTTTGTGGAGGGGGGGCGCCAGCACTGAAGCTTTCTTT.